This TCR beta chain originates from a study of regulatory T cells in long-lasting Graves disease. Noted time point: persistent/refractory GD, antithyroid drugs over 5 years with positive TRAb. PBMC RNA was the source of the TCR library. Arm-PCR of CDR3 regions with iRepertoire HTBI primers generated TCR beta libraries. TCRdb re-analysed the multiplex PCR reads in MiXCR, keeping a single row per CDR3 protein. There are over 650,000 distinct CDR3 sequences in the sample; about 32% occur only once, and around 42% lies in the top ten. Germline CDR1 is SQVTM and CDR2 is ANQGSEA. V dropped 1 base and J dropped 0; count of bases not matched to a gene: 4. The CDR3 runs to 15 residues.

Sequenced here: peripheral blood mononuclear cells (PBMCs), sampled when the disease was refractory, from a patient treated with antithyroid drugs. This receptor was taken from a female donor with Graves disease. V gene TRBV29-1 combines with J gene TRBJ2-7; TRBD1 matches at 9 bases. In DNA form, the CDR3 reads TGCAGCGTTGAAGGGACAGGGGTCGGCTCCTACGAGCAGTACTTC. The encoded protein is CSVEGTGVGSYEQYF.